The 26 T cell receptor beta chains listed next were all sequenced from one sample in a study of lymphopenia after photon versus proton radiotherapy. Assay used: immunoSEQ multiplex PCR; TCRdb lists only in-frame clones, some missing. The sample holds roughly 25,000 clones, over 80% seen once. The sequencing used peripheral blood, collected from a patient treated with proton-based radiotherapy. These TCRs come from a woman in her sixties or seventies with pancreatic cancer.

As concerns this clone: The germline gene is not matched at one end of the junction; a read error may be the cause. The sample holds other DNA sequences that translate to the same CDR3. The chain couples TRBV18 to TRBJ2-1, with 13 bases fitting TRBD2. The germline V gene has CDR1 KGHSH and CDR2 LQKENI. The CDR3 spans 16 residues. The CDR3 sequence is CASSPPGTSGTTEQFF. The CDR3 coding sequence is TGTGCCAGCTCCCCACCAGGGACTAGCGGGACCACTGAGCAGTTCTTC. Supplemented by reference TRBV18 and TRBJ2-1, the full variable domain reads NAGVMQNPRHLVRRRGQEARLRCSPMKGHSHVYWYRQLPEEGLKFMVYLQKENIIDESGMPKERFSAEFPKEGPSILRIQQVVRGDSAAYFCASSPPGTSGTTEQFFGPGTRLTVL.

V is TRBV5-4 and J is TRBJ1-3; tentatively, D is TRBD1 (5 bases). Germline CDR1 reads SGHNT; CDR2 reads YYREEE (reference sequence). V lost 1 base to trimming and J lost 1 base, with 18 bases between them. The CDR3 extends over 18 amino acids. CDR3 region: CASSLSGGGGFSGNTIYF. For the CDR3, the DNA is TGTGCCAGCAGCTTGTCCGGCGGGGGGGGTTTTTCTGGAAACACCATATATTTT.

This clone was seen once. The J gene is TRBJ2-2, the V gene TRBV5-1; D ambiguous. V was shortened by 0 bases and J by 4 bases, with 10 bases between the two germline ends. CDR1 SGHRS and CDR2 YFSETQ come from the germline V gene. The length of the CDR3 is 15 residues. CDR3 sequence: CASSLDPTPTGELFF. CDR3 bases: TGCGCCAGCAGCTTGGATCCTACACCCACCGGGGAGCTGTTTTTT.

J is TRBJ2-3 and V is TRBV4-2; D is possibly TRBD2 (5 bases). The V and J ends lost 1 base and 0 bases respectively, with 11 bases between them. Germline V CDR1 and CDR2: LGHNA, YNFKEQ. The CDR3 is 16 amino acids. The CDR3 spells CASSQVLGESTDTQYF. CDR3 bases: TGTGCCAGCAGCCAAGTCCTGGGAGAAAGCACAGATACGCAGTATTTT.

In its sample, this clone was seen once. This chain uses TRBV9 with TRBJ2-7; 8 bases are a match to TRBD2. Germline V gene lookup returns CDR1 SGDLS and CDR2 YYNGEE. The CDR3 spans 16 residues. Losses at the gene ends were 0 bases for V and 0 bases for J; bases not matched to a gene: 5. The DNA for the CDR3 is TGTGCCAGCAGCGTAGAGTCGGGAGGGTTCTCCTACGAGCAGTACTTC. The encoded protein is CASSVESGGFSYEQYF.

The chain joins TRBV28 to TRBJ2-2; TRBD2 agrees at 7 bases. The CDR3 contains 20 residues. V trimming: 7 bases; J trimming: 4 bases; junction bases outside the gene matches: 24. CDR1 is MDHEN and CDR2 is SYDVKM in the germline V gene. Here the CDR3 reads CASIPRITAGVLIGTGELFF. CDR3 nucleotide sequence: TGTGCCAGCATTCCCCGTATTACGGCGGGGGTACTGATTGGCACCGGGGAGCTGTTTTTT.

This chain uses TRBV5-1 with TRBJ1-2; TRBD1 matches at 10 bases. CDR3 length: 15 residues. Germline V gives CDR1 SGHRS, CDR2 YFSETQ. V trimming: 4 bases; J trimming: 6 bases; junction bases outside the gene matches: 9. DNA of the CDR3: TGCGCCAGCAGCCCCCTCACGGGACAGGGGAATGGCTACACCTTC. Translated: CASSPLTGQGNGYTF.

The chain combines TRBV7-9 with TRBJ1-5, with 10 positions matching TRBD1. The germline gives CDR1 SEHNR, CDR2 FQNEAQ (reference sequence). Trimming took 11 bases from V and 6 from J; bases not matched to a gene: 4. The CDR3 is made up of 12 amino acids. CDR3 in DNA: TGTGCCTCCGGGACAGGGGCTCAGCCCCAGCATTTT. Its protein product is CASGTGAQPQHF. Filled out from reference TRBV7-9 and TRBJ1-5, the complete variable domain reads DTGVSQNPRHKITKRGQNVTFRCDPISEHNRLYWYRQTLGQGPEFLTYFQNEAQLEKSRLLSDRFSAERPKGSFSTLEIQRTEQGDSAMYLCASGTGAQPQHFGDGTRLSIL.

In its sample, this clone was seen a few times. The V call is TRBV2, the J call TRBJ1-5, with TRBD1 matching 7 bases. The CDR3 is 14 amino acids. J lost 3 bases, V lost 9 bases, and 8 bases had no gene match. CDR1 is SNHLY and CDR2 is FYNNEI in the germline V gene. The CDR3 bases are TGTGCCAGTAATTCTGGACAGGTCAATCAGCCCCAGCATTTT. Translated, it gives CASNSGQVNQPQHF.

This clone was recorded once. The chain links TRBV27 to TRBJ2-1; TRBD1 is a possible D gene (8 bases). V shed 5 bases and J shed 7 bases, with 15 bases lying between them. Germline assignment: CDR1 MNHEY and CDR2 SMNVEV (reference sequence). This CDR3 contains 14 residues. CDR3 DNA sequence: TGTGCCAGCAGTCCGGCGGGGGACAGGAATGAGCAGTTCTTC. Protein sequence: CASSPAGDRNEQFF.

The chain has TRBV19 and TRBJ2-3; 10 positions agree with TRBD2. CDR3 size: 16 residues. Germline V gene sequence: CDR1 LNHDA, CDR2 SQIVND (reference sequence). V lost 10 bases and J lost 2; bases outside the gene matches: 12. Written as DNA, the CDR3 is TGTGCCACCAATCCGGGACTAGCGATTTACACAGATACGCAGTATTTT. It specifies CATNPGLAIYTDTQYF. The whole variable domain, remainder taken from reference TRBV19 and TRBJ2-3, is DGGITQSPKYLFRKEGQNVTLSCEQNLNHDAMYWYRQDPGQGLRLIYYSQIVNDFQKGDIAEGYSVSREKKESFPLTVTSAQKNPTAFYLCATNPGLAIYTDTQYFGPGTRLTVL.

The rearrangement uses TRBV18 and TRBJ1-2, with D maybe TRBD1 (6 bases). Trimming cost V 2 bases and J 8 bases, with 12 bases left between them. This CDR3 spans 13 amino acids. The germline V gene encodes CDR1 KGHSH and CDR2 LQKENI. The CDR3 here is CASSPTGGLGYTF. The CDR3 nucleotides read TGTGCCAGCTCACCAACTGGGGGCTTGGGCTACACCTTC.

This chain uses TRBV6-5 with TRBJ2-5; 7 bases are shared with TRBD1. Unmatched junction bases numbered 7, after V lost 6 bases and J lost 0 bases. Looked up from germline, CDR1 is MNHEY and CDR2 is SVGAGI. The CDR3 covers 15 residues. CDR3 DNA sequence: TGTGCCAGCAGCCCGGGACAGAAACACCAAGAGACCCAGTACTTC. Its translation is CASSPGQKHQETQYF.

V gene TRBV7-9 combines with J gene TRBJ1-1; no definite D call. The CDR3 sequence is 10 residues long. Trimming left V 4 bases short and J 8 bases short, with 5 bases between. Germline V lookup: CDR1 SEHNR, CDR2 FQNEAQ (reference sequence). In DNA, the CDR3 is TGTGCCAGCAGCTCTATAGAAGCTTTCTTT. Translated, it gives CASSSIEAFF.

The chain combines TRBV27 with TRBJ1-6; D is perhaps TRBD1 (6 bases). Germline loops: CDR1 MNHEY, CDR2 SMNVEV (reference sequence). The CDR3 sequence is 18 residues long. V lost 5 bases to trimming and J lost 0 bases, with 17 bases between them. CDR3 sequence (DNA): TGTGCCAGCAGTCCTATAGGGGGGGGGAGCTCCTATAATTCACCCCTCCACTTT. Translating it yields CASSPIGGGSSYNSPLHF.

The CDR3 DNA is TGCGCCAGCAGCTTGGAGAGTAGCAATCAGCCCCAGCATTTT. Translation: CASSLESSNQPQHF. The genes are TRBV5-1 and TRBJ1-5; no definite D call. V lost 0 bases and J lost 0, with 4 bases in between. This CDR3 contains 14 residues. Germline V lookup: CDR1 SGHRS, CDR2 YFSETQ.

The V call is TRBV29-1, the J call TRBJ1-1, with a possible D match to TRBD1 (6 bases). Germline V gives CDR1 SQVTM, CDR2 ANQGSEA. V gave up 8 bases and J gave up 1 base, with 20 bases separating them. The CDR3 covers 15 residues. The CDR3 is CSFRSPGQSNTEAFF. The CDR3 nucleotides are TGCAGCTTCAGGTCCCCGGGACAATCGAACACTGAAGCTTTCTTT.

The chain combines TRBV28 with TRBJ1-5; D remains ambiguous. This CDR3 comprises 15 residues. V was pared by 2 bases and J by 3 bases, with 11 bases between. CDR1 is MDHEN and CDR2 is SYDVKM in the germline V gene. The CDR3 sequence: CASSLIGSANQPQHF. As DNA, the CDR3 is TGTGCCAGCAGTTTAATCGGTTCTGCCAATCAGCCCCAGCATTTT.

The rearrangement uses TRBV7-2 and TRBJ1-2; 9 bases map to TRBD1. CDR1 is SGHTA and CDR2 is FQGNSA in the germline V gene. CDR3 size: 15 residues. The trim removed 5 bases at V and 4 bases at J, leaving 8 bases unmatched. As DNA, the CDR3 is TGTGCCAGCAGCCCCCGACAGGGGGAAGTCTATGGCTACACCTTC. Protein: CASSPRQGEVYGYTF. The full variable domain, its missing parts supplied by reference TRBV7-2 and TRBJ1-2, is GAGVSQSPSNKVTEKGKDVELRCDPISGHTALYWYRQSLGQGLEFLIYFQGNSAPDKSGLPSDRFSAERTGGSVSTLTIQRTQQEDSAVYLCASSPRQGEVYGYTFGSGTRLTVV.

The chain joins TRBV27 to TRBJ2-1; 16 bases are shared with TRBD2. Germline V CDR1 and CDR2: MNHEY, SMNVEV (reference sequence). The CDR3 consists of 18 residues. Unmatched junction bases numbered 8, after V lost 5 bases and J lost 4 bases. In nucleotides, the CDR3 is TGTGCCAGCAGTCACAGGGGACTAGCGGGAGGGCCGTACAATGAGCAGTTCTTC. This encodes CASSHRGLAGGPYNEQFF.

Here the CDR3 DNA reads TGTGCCAGCAGTGAAACCGCCCGGACTAGCGGGAGGGCCTTACTATCGAATGAGCAGTTCTTC. This encodes CASSETARTSGRALLSNEQFF. The chain has TRBV6-1 and TRBJ2-1; TRBD2 agrees at 15 bases. The CDR3 has 21 amino acids. The V segment lost 2 bases and the J segment 7 bases; nucleotides outside the gene matches: 18. CDR1 and CDR2 from the germline V gene are MNHNS and SASEGT.

This chain joins TRBV7-2 and TRBJ2-1, with 9 bases fitting TRBD2. Germline CDR1 and CDR2: SGHTA and FQGNSA. The V segment lost 1 base and the J segment 5 bases; nucleotides outside the gene matches: 3. The CDR3 extends over 15 amino acids. In nucleotides, the CDR3 is TGTGCCAGCAGCTTAGTAGCGGGAGCAAACAATGAGCAGTTCTTC. It specifies CASSLVAGANNEQFF.

The genes are TRBV9 and TRBJ1-6, with TRBD1 matching 7 bases. Unmatched junction bases numbered 12, after V lost 4 bases and J lost 8 bases. The CDR3 is 16 amino acids. Per germline, CDR1 SGDLS and CDR2 YYNGEE. CDR3 sequence: CASSPTHGTGDSPLHF. For the CDR3, the DNA is TGTGCCAGCAGCCCCACCCATGGCACAGGGGATTCACCCCTCCACTTT.

This sequence joins TRBV5-1 and TRBJ2-1; possibly TRBD1 for D (5 bases). The germline gives CDR1 SGHRS, CDR2 YFSETQ. The CDR3 totals 14 residues. The V and J ends lost 7 bases and 5 bases respectively, with 16 bases between them. CDR3 coding DNA: TGCGCCAGCCGGCTTGACAGCGAACACAATGAGCAGTTCTTC. This sequence encodes CASRLDSEHNEQFF.

This chain connects TRBV7-9 to TRBJ2-7; D not certain. The V gene's germline CDR1 is SEHNR and CDR2 FQNEAQ (reference sequence). The ends were cut back, 5 bases at V and 2 bases at J, with 13 bases in the middle. This CDR3 is built from 14 residues. As DNA, the CDR3 is TGTGCCAGCAGCCTGCCCCAGGTTGCCTACGAGCAGTACTTC. This encodes CASSLPQVAYEQYF.

In its sample, this clone was seen once. The chain links TRBV5-6 to TRBJ2-1; 15 bases map to TRBD2. The CDR3 covers 18 residues. The ends lost 4 bases at V and 4 bases at J; junction bases unmatched: 9. Germline assignment: CDR1 SGHDT and CDR2 YYEEEE. This CDR3 reads CASSVPGLAGGGYNEQFF. The CDR3, as DNA: TGTGCCAGCAGCGTGCCCGGACTAGCGGGAGGGGGTTACAATGAGCAGTTCTTC. Variable domain in full (rest from reference TRBV5-6 and TRBJ2-1): DAGVTQSPTHLIKTRGQQVTLRCSPKSGHDTVSWYQQALGQGPQFIFQYYEEEERQRGNFPDRFSGHQFPNYSSELNVNALLLGDSALYLCASSVPGLAGGGYNEQFFGPGTRLTVL.